This T cell receptor (beta chain) was profiled in a study of CD8+ T cells in alopecia areata. Study context: Tofacitinib was given for 6 to 18 months, then stopped for 6 months. The study, taken as a whole, reports: Scalp clonality, along with expanded CD8+ clones among the top 100, was significantly decreased by tofacitinib. Especially in alopecia totalis/universalis, lesional scalp showed greater clonality than normal scalp did.

The sample's treatment: oral pan-JAK inhibitor, 5-10 mg twice daily. Punch biopsies of lesional scalp, plus peripheral blood, were taken from alopecia areata patients. With regard to this clone: Its cognate antigen is unknown.

Extracted from the samples, RNA was reverse transcribed into cDNA to serve as the sequencing template. Measured with immunoSEQ multiplex PCR; TCRdb has only the in-frame clones, and not every one. The sample shows approximately 210,000 clones, 55% to 70% of them seen only once. V lost 4 bases and J lost 3; bases outside the gene matches: 5. The CDR3 length is 15 residues. The germline V gene has CDR1 SGHNT and CDR2 YENEEA. This rearrangement joins TRBV11-3 to TRBJ2-7; 11 bases align to TRBD2. The TCR sequence derives from a human donor with alopecia areata. The material was CD4+ T cells sorted from blood, obtained at week 4, from a patient treated with tofacitinib. CDR3 nucleotide sequence: TGTGCCAGCAGCTCGACTAGCGGGGCGTTCTACGAGCAGTACTTC. Translation gives CASSSTSGAFYEQYF.